This T cell receptor (beta chain) was profiled in a study of CD8+CD57+ T cells in acquired aplastic anemia. Study as a whole: Sorted CD4+ and CD8+ cells yielded DNA averaging roughly 3.3 ug.

With regard to this clonotype: Its antigen is currently unknown.

TCR beta VDJ and CDR3 profiling used genomic DNA as template. TCRdb used MiXCR to reprocess the reads, holding one entry per CDR3 protein. The table shows about 150,000 distinct CDR3 sequences, with approximately 44% occurring only once. Study-level points and caveats: Between the patient and control groups, CD8+ Simpson's diversity did not differ significantly. It was found that some 31 CD8+ CDR3 sequences were shared between patients and controls.

Germline CDR1 reads SGHTA; CDR2 reads FQGNSA. Trimming took 8 bases from V and 5 from J; bases not matched to a gene: 8. The CDR3 runs 13 residues. Patients selected for sequencing had displayed CD8+CD57+ cell expansion by flow cytometry. This receptor was taken from a human donor with aplastic anemia. The rearrangement links TRBV7-2 to TRBJ2-5; 7 positions match TRBD1. The source material was sorted CD4+, CD8+, or CD8+CD57+ T cells (not recorded which) from PBMCs. The CDR3 here is CASRTGQWETQYF. CDR3 coding DNA: TGTGCCAGCCGGACAGGCCAGTGGGAGACCCAGTACTTC.